The 11 T cell receptor beta chains listed next were all sequenced from one sample in a study of T cells in Graves' hyperthyroidism and ophthalmopathy (dated by TCRdb to the late 2010s). Library preparation was by multiplex PCR. The sequencing machine was an Illumina HiSeq 2000. The TCR beta CDR3 regions were amplified from RNA transcripts. A first-round RT-PCR of the TCR CDR3 used the HTBI primer set with the Qiagen OneStep RT-PCR kit. TCRdb took the public reads, trimmed them with fastp at Q25, ran MiXCR for clone calling and kept in-frame beta chains. Identical CDR3 protein sequences are pooled into one entry, listed with their most common genes and DNA. The sample contains 640,000 or so distinct CDR3 sequences, over 12% of them found a single time. 7.1% of the sample comes from the top ten. The sequencing sample was made of blood. The receptor set was obtained from a woman aged 18-35 years with Graves' ophthalmopathy.

The rearrangement joins TRBV20-1 to TRBJ2-5; D not resolved. In germline, CDR1 is DFQATT, CDR2 SNEGSKA (reference sequence). Trimming took 6 bases from V and 5 from J, leaving 7 bases between them. The CDR3 is 10 residues long. CDR3 sequence: CSANLETQYF. CDR3 in DNA: TGCAGTGCGAACCTGGAGACCCAGTACTTC.

The chain uses TRBV7-2 and TRBJ1-1, with D possibly TRBD1 on 5 matching bases. Germline-derived CDR1 and CDR2 are SGHTA and FQGNSA. V gave up 1 base and J gave up 1 base, with 16 bases separating them. The CDR3 has 17 residues. This CDR3 reads CASSLDLQGAGNTEAFF. DNA of the CDR3: TGTGCCAGCAGCTTAGATTTGCAGGGTGCCGGGAACACTGAAGCTTTCTTT.

This clonotype showed up just a few times. This rearrangement joins TRBV4-1 to TRBJ1-2; D is perhaps TRBD1 (6 bases). The V and J ends lost 0 bases and 6 bases respectively, with 14 bases between them. This CDR3 region has 15 residues. The germline gives CDR1 MGHRA, CDR2 YSYEKL. The CDR3 is CASSQDPRGANGYTF. CDR3 nucleotides: TGCGCCAGCAGCCAAGATCCCAGGGGCGCAAATGGCTACACCTTC.

The sample holds many counts of this clonotype. The chain joins TRBV4-2 to TRBJ1-1; D remains unclear. Per germline, CDR1 LGHNA and CDR2 YNFKEQ. The CDR3 runs 15 residues. V was cut by 4 bases and J by 6 bases, with 18 bases left in between. The CDR3 here is CASSPRLAHSPEAFF. The CDR3 bases are TGTGCCAGCAGCCCCAGGTTAGCCCATTCCCCTGAAGCTTTCTTT.

This clonotype was observed at least ten times. J is TRBJ2-7 and V is TRBV6-1; D is unresolved. Germline V gene data show CDR1 as MNHNS and CDR2 as SASEGT. V was trimmed by 10 bases and J by 6 bases, leaving 10 bases between them. The CDR3 sequence is 10 residues long. CDR3 sequence reads: CATQLGEQYF. The DNA of the CDR3 is TGTGCCACTCAATTAGGCGAGCAGTACTTC.

The chain has TRBV6-1 and TRBJ2-3; the D is unclear. CDR1 and CDR2 (germline): MNHNS, SASEGT. The CDR3 spans 12 residues. Trimming cost V 5 bases and J 4 bases, with 7 bases left between them. The CDR3 region is CASSSFADTQYF. The CDR3 DNA follows: TGTGCCAGCAGTTCTTTCGCAGATACGCAGTATTTT.

Turning to this clonotype: This may come from a read error, since a much larger clone is one base off. V and J are TRBV6-4 and TRBJ2-5; D remains ambiguous. In germline, CDR1 is MRHNA, CDR2 SNTAGT. The CDR3 is 11 amino acids. The CDR3 protein is CACSYFETQYF. For the CDR3, the DNA is TGTGCCTGCAGTTACTTTGAGACCCAGTACTTC.

Many counts were recorded for this clonotype. The rearrangement uses TRBV12-3 or TRBV12-4 and TRBJ2-7; 13 nucleotides match TRBD2. This CDR3 is 16 amino acids long. J lost 2 bases, V lost 5 bases, and 6 bases had no gene match. The CDR3 loop is CASSPAGLAGTYEQYF. The CDR3 bases are TGTGCCAGCAGTCCCGCGGGACTAGCGGGGACCTACGAGCAGTACTTC.

This clonotype has just a few counts. The chain links TRBV10-3 to TRBJ1-3; TRBD1 matches 9 bases. The germline gives CDR1 ENHRY, CDR2 SYGVKD. The ends lost 4 bases at V and 2 bases at J; junction bases unmatched: 3. The CDR3 runs 15 residues. CDR3 coding DNA: TGTGCCATCAGTGTGACAGGGGGGACTGGAAACACCATATATTTT. Protein: CAISVTGGTGNTIYF.

The chain uses TRBV29-1 and TRBJ1-2, with D perhaps matching TRBD1 (5 bases). Trimming removed 3 bases from V and 7 bases from J, with 15 bases in between. The CDR3 has 13 amino acids. The germline V gene encodes CDR1 SQVTM and CDR2 ANQGSEA. CDR3 nucleotide sequence: TGCAGCGTTGATGGGGCAGGGAGAGTTGGCTACACCTTC. As protein: CSVDGAGRVGYTF. Full variable domain (remainder filled in from reference TRBV29-1 and TRBJ1-2): SAVISQKPSRDICQRGTSLTIQCQVDSQVTMMFWYRQQPGQSLTLIATANQGSEATYESGFVIDKFPISRPNLTFSTLTVSNMSPEDSSIYLCSVDGAGRVGYTFGSGTRLTVV.

The table lists this clonotype with many counts. J is TRBJ2-7 and V is TRBV6-2 or TRBV6-3, with TRBD2 matching 7 bases. The CDR3 contains 13 residues. The V gene end was trimmed by 7 bases and the J gene end by 4 bases; junction bases not matched to a gene: 7. Germline V gene sequence: CDR1 MNHEY, CDR2 SVGEGT. The CDR3 spells CASTNGTIYEQYF. The CDR3 bases are TGTGCCAGCACCAATGGGACTATTTACGAGCAGTACTTC.